This T cell receptor beta chain is from a study of early T cells in non-severe SARS-CoV-2 infection. Study details: Sequencing of bulk RNA from unsorted whole blood was done, without chain pairing.

In germline, CDR1 is PRHDT, CDR2 FYEKMQ (reference sequence). This CDR3 has 16 amino acids. Unmatched junction bases numbered 5, after V lost 4 bases and J lost 0 bases. Whole-study findings and limits: Database matching using VDJdb favored anti-spike CD8 responses, with private and CD4 specificities left missing.

This clonotype was detected many times. As yet, its antigen is unknown. Individual cDNA molecules received unique molecular identifiers. TCRdb redid the calling of the 5' RACE reads with MiXCR, one entry per CDR3 protein. The sample has approximately 27,000 distinct CDR3 sequences, about 6% seen once. This receptor was identified in an adult who was a healthcare worker with PCR-confirmed SARS-CoV-2 infection or an uninfected control (not recorded which). The sequenced sample consisted of whole blood. The chain joins TRBV13 to TRBJ2-4, with 8 nucleotides matching TRBD1. CDR3 DNA sequence: TGTGCCAGCAGCTCCCAGGGGGCACTAGCCAAAAACATTCAGTACTTC. Its protein is CASSSQGALAKNIQYF.